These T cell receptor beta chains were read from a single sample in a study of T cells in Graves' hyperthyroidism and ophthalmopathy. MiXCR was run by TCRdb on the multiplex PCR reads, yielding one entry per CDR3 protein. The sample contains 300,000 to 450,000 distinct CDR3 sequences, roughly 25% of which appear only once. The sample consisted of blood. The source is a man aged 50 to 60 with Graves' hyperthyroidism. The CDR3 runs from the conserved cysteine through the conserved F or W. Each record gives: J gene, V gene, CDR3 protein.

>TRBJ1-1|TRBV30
CAWSVGLIAEAFF
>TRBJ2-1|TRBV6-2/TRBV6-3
CASTKQGRYNEQFF
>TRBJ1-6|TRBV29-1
CSARQGAGSPLHF
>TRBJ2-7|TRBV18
CASSPTASTNEQYF
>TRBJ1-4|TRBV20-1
CSARPGGEEKLFF
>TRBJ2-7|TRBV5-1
CASSLAGGGGPDEQYF
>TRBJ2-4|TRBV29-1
CSARDTQAKNIQYF
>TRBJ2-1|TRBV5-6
CASSLAFGGRAYNEQFF
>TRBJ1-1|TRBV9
CASSVDGHLNTEAFF
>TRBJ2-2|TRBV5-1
CASSFTGGTGELFF
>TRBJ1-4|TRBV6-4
CASSERQGAEKLFF
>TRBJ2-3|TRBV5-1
CASSLSGLLTDTQYF
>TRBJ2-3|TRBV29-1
CSVPYYRGPTDTQYF
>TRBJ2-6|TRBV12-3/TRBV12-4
CASSLGQVSGANVLTF
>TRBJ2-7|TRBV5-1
CASSARDRYYEQYF
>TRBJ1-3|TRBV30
CAWGPRGGLTNTIYF
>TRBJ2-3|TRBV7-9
CASSLAPDTQYF
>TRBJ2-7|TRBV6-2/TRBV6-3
CASSYALNYEQYF
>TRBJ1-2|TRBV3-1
CASSHRGRNYGYTF
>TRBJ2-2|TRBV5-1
CASNEREPGTGELFF
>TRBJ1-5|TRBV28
CASSLGLGVSNQPQHF
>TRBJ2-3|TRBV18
CASSPPGALSTDTQYF
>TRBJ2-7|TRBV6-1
CASNPDRGREQYF
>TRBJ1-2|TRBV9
CASSVGRDSYGYTF
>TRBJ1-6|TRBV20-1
CSAREGPPLYNSPLHF
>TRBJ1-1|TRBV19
CASRSGTGGRRTEAFF
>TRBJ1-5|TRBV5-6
CASSAGTANQHQHF
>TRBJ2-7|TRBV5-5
CASSFSAGTYEQYF
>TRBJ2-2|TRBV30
CAWSVGLAGLSGELFF